A selection of T cell receptor beta chains follows, all from one sample in a study of cytomegalovirus exposure and HLA in healthy donors. The method was immunoSEQ multiplex PCR; TCRdb's version includes in-frame clones alone and lacks a portion of them. The sample includes 130,000 or so clones, about four fifths of them seen just once. Sequenced: PBMCs. These receptors were obtained from a young man in good health and CMV-seronegative. CDR3s include the opening cysteine and the closing phenylalanine or tryptophan. Fields, in order: V gene, J gene, D gene, clone size, CDR3 DNA, CDR3 protein. The D gene is left open where the match is weak. Not all rows give a size; the values are once, few, many and, for expanded clones, a class.

>TRBV19|TRBJ1-1|TRBD1|.
TGTGCCAGTACCCTGGGACAGGGGAACACTGAAGCTTTCTTT
CASTLGQGNTEAFF
>TRBV5-1|TRBJ2-3|TRBD2|once
TGCGCCAGCAGCTTTAATAGCGGGGGGGCCTCAGATACGCAGTATTTT
CASSFNSGGASDTQYF
>TRBV6-1|TRBJ1-2|TRBD1|.
TGTGCCAGCAGTAACACTTGGGACAGGGTGGATGGCTACACCTTC
CASSNTWDRVDGYTF
>TRBV7-8|TRBJ1-1|.|.
TGTGCCAGCAGCTCTCTCGGACAGACCACGAACACTGAAGCTTTCTTT
CASSSLGQTTNTEAFF
>TRBV5-1|TRBJ2-7|.|.
TGCGCCAGCAGCAAAGCCGCAGGGATGAGCGAGCAGTACTTC
CASSKAAGMSEQYF
>TRBV30|TRBJ2-5|.|.
TGTGCCTGGAGTCCGCCAACGAGGGCCCAGTACTTC
CAWSPPTRAQYF
>TRBV6-5|TRBJ2-4|.|.
TGTGCCAGCAGTTACGGGGGCTTCCCCACCAAAAATTGCTTC
CASSYGGFPTKNCF
>TRBV11-2|TRBJ2-6|.|.
TGTGCCAGCAGCTTAGATCTAGGACAATCCTCTGGGGCCAACGTCCTGACTTTC
CASSLDLGQSSGANVLTF
>TRBV11-2|TRBJ1-1|.|.
TGTGCCAGCGCGCAGAACACTGAAGCTTTCTTT
CASAQNTEAFF
>TRBV29-1|TRBJ2-7|TRBD2|.
TGCAGCGTGGCAGTTAGCGGGACAACCTACGAGCAGTACTTC
CSVAVSGTTYEQYF
>TRBV5-4|TRBJ2-7|.|.
TGTGCCAGCAGCTTGGCAGGGGAGAGCTCCTACGAGCAGTACTTC
CASSLAGESSYEQYF
>TRBV18|TRBJ1-2|.|.
TGTGCCAGCGAAAGTAGCTATGGCTACACCTTC
CASESSYGYTF
>TRBV28|TRBJ1-1|.|.
TGTGCCAGCAGTTTGCGAGGGCCCACTGAAGCTTTCTTT
CASSLRGPTEAFF
>TRBV28|TRBJ1-6|TRBD1|.
TGTGCCAGCAGTTGGGACAGGGAGAATTCACCCCTCCACTTT
CASSWDRENSPLHF
>TRBV14|TRBJ2-2|TRBD1|.
TGTGCCAGCAGCAGCCGGGACAGGGGGTACACCGGGGAGCTGTTTTTT
CASSSRDRGYTGELFF
>TRBV28|TRBJ2-1|TRBD1|.
TGTGCCAGCACCCAAACAGGGGGTGGCTCCTACAATGAGCAGTTCTTC
CASTQTGGGSYNEQFF
>TRBV5-5|TRBJ1-3|TRBD1|.
TGTGCCAGCAGCAGGGGACAGGTTGGAAACACCATATATTTT
CASSRGQVGNTIYF
>TRBV7-2|TRBJ2-7|TRBD1|.
TGTGCCAGCAGCCCTGACTGGACAGGGGGCTACGAGCAGTACTTC
CASSPDWTGGYEQYF
>TRBV28|TRBJ2-7|TRBD1|few
TGTGCCAGCCGCCCGGCGGGACAGGTATCGTCCGAGCAGTACTTC
CASRPAGQVSSEQYF